This T cell receptor beta chain was identified during a study of CD8+ T cells in alopecia areata. Notes on the study in general: Sharing of TCR sequences between patients (possibly for HLA-related reasons) was less clear than in mice. Scalp repertoires also include resident alphabeta T cells from normal skin. Affected lesional scalp, above all in alopecia totalis/universalis, was more clonal than normal scalp.

Germline CDR1 and CDR2: SGHRS and YFSETQ. This CDR3 comprises 14 residues. V was shortened by 0 bases and J by 6 bases, with 9 bases between the two germline ends. Peripheral blood, together with lesional scalp punch biopsies, was collected from alopecia areata patients. This clone was picked up many times. Its cognate antigen is unknown. Isolated RNA was reverse transcribed into cDNA used as the sequencing template. This table comes from immunoSEQ multiplex PCR, and its TCRdb copy is limited to in-frame clones, with some not included. Among 170,000 or so clones listed, just under 60% were seen once. Sequences were derived from CD4+ T cells sorted from blood, sampled at week 0. This chain connects TRBV5-1 to TRBJ2-2; a possible D gene is TRBD1 (5 bases). The sequence derives from a human donor with alopecia areata. The CDR3 coding sequence is TGCGCCAGCAGCTTGGCGGTGGGGCCCGGGGAGCTGTTTTTT. Its translation: CASSLAVGPGELFF.